What follows is one T cell receptor beta chain and its context. The data are from a study of blood T cell repertoires in COVID-19. Here immunoSEQ multiplex PCR was the method, and the copy in TCRdb shows in-frame clones only, minus some. Of 30,000 to 35,000 clones listed, about 84% are singletons. Germline assignment: CDR1 SGHVS and CDR2 FNYEAQ. There are 14 residues in the CDR3. J lost 4 bases, V lost 6 bases, and 8 bases had no gene match. The gene calls are TRBV7-6 and TRBJ1-1; 7 positions agree with TRBD1. Sequencing was carried out using peripheral blood. This sequence was found in a man between 65 and 85 years old with COVID-19, enrolled during active disease. Written as DNA, the CDR3 is TGTGCCAGCAGTTCAACGACAGGGATCACTGAAGCTTTCTTT. Protein: CASSSTTGITEAFF.